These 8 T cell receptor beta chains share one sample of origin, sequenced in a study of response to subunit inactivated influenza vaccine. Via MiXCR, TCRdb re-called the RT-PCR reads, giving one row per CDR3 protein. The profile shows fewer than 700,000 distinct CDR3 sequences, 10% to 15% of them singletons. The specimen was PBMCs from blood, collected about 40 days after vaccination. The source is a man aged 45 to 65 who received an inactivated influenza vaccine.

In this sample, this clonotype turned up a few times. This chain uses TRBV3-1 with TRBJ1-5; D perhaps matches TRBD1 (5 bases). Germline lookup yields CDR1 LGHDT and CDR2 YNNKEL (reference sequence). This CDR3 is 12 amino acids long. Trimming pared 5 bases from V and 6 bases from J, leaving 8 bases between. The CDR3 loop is CASSFQGQPQHF. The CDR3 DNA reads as TGTGCCAGCAGCTTCCAGGGTCAGCCCCAGCATTTT. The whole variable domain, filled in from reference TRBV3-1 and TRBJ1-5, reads DTAVSQTPKYLVTQMGNDKSIKCEQNLGHDTMYWYKQDSKKFLKIMFSYNNKELIINETVPNRFSPKSPDKAHLNLHINSLELGDSAVYFCASSFQGQPQHFGDGTRLSIL.

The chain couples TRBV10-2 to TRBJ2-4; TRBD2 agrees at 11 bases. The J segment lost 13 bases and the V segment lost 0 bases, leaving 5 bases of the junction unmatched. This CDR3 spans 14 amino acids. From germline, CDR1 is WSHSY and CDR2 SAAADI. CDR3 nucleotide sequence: TGCGCCAGCAGTGAGTCAACTAGCGGGGGCGCACAGTACTTC. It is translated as CASSESTSGGAQYF.

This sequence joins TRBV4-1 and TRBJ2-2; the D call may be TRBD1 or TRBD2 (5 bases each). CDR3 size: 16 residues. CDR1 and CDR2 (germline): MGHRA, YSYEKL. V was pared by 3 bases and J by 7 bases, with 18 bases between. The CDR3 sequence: CASSQGPRGYLGELFF. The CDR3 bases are TGCGCCAGCAGCCAGGGACCTCGGGGATATCTCGGGGAGCTGTTTTTT.

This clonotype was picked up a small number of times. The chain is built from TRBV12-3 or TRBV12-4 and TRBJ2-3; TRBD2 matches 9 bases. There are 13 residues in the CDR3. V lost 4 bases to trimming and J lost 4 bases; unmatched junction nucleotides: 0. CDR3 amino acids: CASSSSGADTQYF. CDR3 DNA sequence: TGTGCCAGCAGTTCTAGCGGGGCAGATACGCAGTATTTT.

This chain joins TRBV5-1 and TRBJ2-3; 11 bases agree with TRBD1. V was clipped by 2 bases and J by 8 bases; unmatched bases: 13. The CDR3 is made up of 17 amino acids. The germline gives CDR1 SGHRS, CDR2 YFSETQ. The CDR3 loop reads CASSFISGQGEGSTQYF. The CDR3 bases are TGCGCCAGCAGCTTTATTTCGGGACAGGGGGAAGGCAGTACGCAGTATTTT.

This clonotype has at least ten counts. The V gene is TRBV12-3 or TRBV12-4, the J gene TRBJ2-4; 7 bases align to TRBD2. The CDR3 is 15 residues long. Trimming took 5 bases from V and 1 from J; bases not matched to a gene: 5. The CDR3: CASSLDGRAKNIQYF. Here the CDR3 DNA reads TGTGCCAGCAGTCTGGACGGGAGGGCCAAAAACATTCAGTACTTC.

The CDR3 DNA is TGTGCCAGCAGCTTCATAACCGGAGCGGGAGGCATCTACGAGCAGTACTTC. Translating it yields CASSFITGAGGIYEQYF. This sequence joins TRBV7-2 and TRBJ2-7; 9 bases are a match to TRBD2. Germline V gene data show CDR1 as SGHTA and CDR2 as FQGNSA. The CDR3 is 17 residues long. V lost 3 bases to trimming and J lost 3 bases; unmatched junction nucleotides: 12.

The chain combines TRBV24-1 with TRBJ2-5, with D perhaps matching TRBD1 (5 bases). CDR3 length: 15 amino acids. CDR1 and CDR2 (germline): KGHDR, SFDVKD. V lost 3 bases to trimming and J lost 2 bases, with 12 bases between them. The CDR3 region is CATSDRGAGQETQYF. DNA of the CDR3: TGTGCCACCAGTGATAGGGGCGCCGGTCAAGAGACCCAGTACTTC.